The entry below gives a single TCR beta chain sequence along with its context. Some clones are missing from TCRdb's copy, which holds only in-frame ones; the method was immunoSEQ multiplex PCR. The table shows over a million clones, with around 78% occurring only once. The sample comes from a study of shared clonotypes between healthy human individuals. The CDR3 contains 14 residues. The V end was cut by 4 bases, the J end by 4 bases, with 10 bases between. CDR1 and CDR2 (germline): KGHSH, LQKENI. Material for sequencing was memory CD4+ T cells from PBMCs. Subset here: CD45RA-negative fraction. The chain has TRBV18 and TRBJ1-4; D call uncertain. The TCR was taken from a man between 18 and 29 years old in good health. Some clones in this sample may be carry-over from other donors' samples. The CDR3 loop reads CASSLRGNNEKLFF. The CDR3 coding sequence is TGTGCCAGCTCACTCCGGGGTAATAATGAAAAACTGTTTTTT.